This passage covers 17 T cell receptor beta chains from one sample sequenced in a study of T cells in Graves' hyperthyroidism and ophthalmopathy. RNA transcripts provided the source from which TCR beta CDR3 regions were amplified. HTBI primers were employed in a first-round RT-PCR of the TCR CDR3. Each CDR3 protein gets one entry after TCRdb re-called the multiplex PCR reads with MiXCR. Of approximately 720,000 distinct CDR3 sequences in the sample, approximately 18% are singletons; the top ten hold 16%. The material sequenced was blood. These receptors came from a woman aged 45-65 years with Graves' hyperthyroidism that later progressed to Graves' ophthalmopathy.

The rearrangement links TRBV5-1 to TRBJ2-3; weak D call: TRBD2 (5 bases). Trimming removed 4 bases from V and 9 bases from J, with 12 bases in between. The CDR3 is made up of 12 amino acids. CDR1 is SGHRS, CDR2 YFSETQ, per germline. CDR3 in DNA: TGCGCCAGCAGCGTGATCGGGGAGACGCAGTATTTT. Encoded protein: CASSVIGETQYF.

V is TRBV20-1 and J is TRBJ1-2; 9 bases are a match to TRBD1. The J segment lost 4 bases and the V segment lost 0 bases, leaving 9 bases of the junction unmatched. This CDR3 has 16 residues. Germline values: CDR1 DFQATT, CDR2 SNEGSKA (reference sequence). Here the CDR3 reads CSARETGGRTVYGYTF. CDR3 coding DNA: TGCAGTGCTAGAGAGACAGGGGGTCGTACGGTCTATGGCTACACCTTC.

This clonotype was seen at least ten times. This chain uses TRBV20-1 with TRBJ1-1, with TRBD1 matching over 8 bases. J gave up 3 bases and V 1 base, and 13 bases lay outside the gene matches. Germline lookup yields CDR1 DFQATT and CDR2 SNEGSKA (reference sequence). This CDR3 has 17 amino acids. CDR3 nucleotides: TGCAGTGCTAGAGGAGTGGCAGGGGGCTATCTAGACACTGAAGCTTTCTTT. Protein product: CSARGVAGGYLDTEAFF.

The chain is built from TRBV6-2 or TRBV6-3 and TRBJ1-2, with D unclear. The CDR3 length is 18 residues. The V end lost 0 bases, the J end lost 2 bases, and 19 bases lay between the germline ends. Germline V gene sequence: CDR1 MNHEY, CDR2 SVGEGT. This chain's CDR3 is CASSYSLFPITLNYGYTF. CDR3 nucleotide sequence: TGTGCCAGCAGTTACTCGCTCTTCCCTATTACTTTAAACTATGGCTACACCTTC.

V and J are TRBV7-8 and TRBJ1-5; D remains ambiguous. The CDR3 contains 15 residues. Trimming removed 8 bases from V and 5 bases from J, with 19 bases in between. CDR1 is SGHVS and CDR2 is FQNEAQ in the germline V gene. For the CDR3, the DNA is TGTGCCAGCGGTTCGTCGGGGAATTCTTATCAGCCCCAGCATTTT. It translates to CASGSSGNSYQPQHF.

This clonotype was observed many times. J is TRBJ1-2 and V is TRBV20-1; TRBD1 might be the D (5 bases). This CDR3 has 12 residues. Looked up from germline, CDR1 is DFQATT and CDR2 is SNEGSKA (reference sequence). Trimming took 6 bases from V and 3 from J, leaving 11 bases between them. This chain's CDR3 is CSAPGPYYGYTF. CDR3 nucleotide sequence: TGCAGTGCCCCGGGACCTTACTATGGCTACACCTTC.

The chain links TRBV7-9 to TRBJ2-3, with D uncertain. Trimming stripped 6 bases from V and 2 bases from J, with 9 bases between. Per the germline V gene, CDR1 is SEHNR and CDR2 is FQNEAQ (reference sequence). The CDR3 sequence is 13 residues long. The CDR3 DNA reads as TGTGCCAGCAGTATGGATCCCACAGATACGCAGTATTTT. This gives the protein CASSMDPTDTQYF.

This clonotype was recorded many times. The chain carries TRBV3-1 and TRBJ2-4; D is unresolved. With 0 bases removed from V and 8 bases from J, the gap between germline ends came to 14 bases. Germline V lookup: CDR1 LGHDT, CDR2 YNNKEL (reference sequence). The length of the CDR3 is 15 residues. CDR3 in DNA: TGTGCCAGCAGCCAAGATCTAACGGAGTCGGACATTCAGTACTTC. The encoded protein is CASSQDLTESDIQYF.

This chain uses TRBV4-1 with TRBJ2-1; D ambiguous. The length of the CDR3 is 15 residues. V gave up 3 bases and J gave up 2 bases, with 11 bases separating them. Per the germline V gene, CDR1 is MGHRA and CDR2 is YSYEKL. The CDR3 sequence is CASSQIRGTYNEQFF. The CDR3 region has the DNA TGCGCCAGCAGCCAGATTCGCGGAACCTACAATGAGCAGTTCTTC.

This clonotype has at least ten counts. V usage is TRBV29-1 and J usage is TRBJ1-1; possibly TRBD1 for D (5 bases). Trimming removed 7 bases at V and 1 base at J, with 16 bases between. The germline CDR1 and CDR2 sequences are SQVTM and ANQGSEA. The CDR3 length is 14 residues. CDR3 sequence: CSAELGARNTEAFF. As DNA, the CDR3 is TGCAGCGCCGAGTTAGGGGCCAGGAACACTGAAGCTTTCTTT.

This clonotype was seen more than once but under ten times. The rearrangement uses TRBV3-1 and TRBJ1-2; D remains ambiguous. Germline CDR1 reads LGHDT; CDR2 reads YNNKEL (reference sequence). The V and J ends lost 1 base and 4 bases respectively, with 7 bases between them. The CDR3 sequence is 13 residues long. CDR3 sequence: CASSQVESYGYTF. As DNA, the CDR3 is TGTGCCAGCAGCCAAGTCGAATCCTATGGCTACACCTTC.

This clonotype was counted a few times. The chain uses TRBV7-8 and TRBJ2-1; perhaps D is TRBD1 or TRBD2 (5 bases each). V was shortened by 5 bases and J by 8 bases, with 19 bases between the two germline ends. The CDR3 is 15 residues long. In germline, CDR1 is SGHVS, CDR2 FQNEAQ. This chain's CDR3 is CASSATRDGGYEQFF. CDR3 sequence (DNA): TGTGCCAGCAGCGCTACCCGGGACGGAGGATATGAGCAGTTCTTC.

V gene TRBV14 combines with J gene TRBJ2-1, with 7 bases identical to TRBD1. The J segment lost 5 bases and the V segment lost 4 bases, leaving 8 bases of the junction unmatched. Germline CDR1 is SGHDN and CDR2 is FVKESK. CDR3 length: 15 amino acids. CDR3 in DNA: TGTGCCAGCAGCCTATACAGGGGAACCAACAATGAGCAGTTCTTC. It translates to CASSLYRGTNNEQFF. The whole variable domain, filled in from reference TRBV14 and TRBJ2-1, reads EAGVTQFPSHSVIEKGQTVTLRCDPISGHDNLYWYRRVMGKEIKFLLHFVKESKQDESGMPNNRFLAERTGGTYSTLKVQPAELEDSGVYFCASSLYRGTNNEQFFGPGTRLTVL.

This clonotype has more than one count but fewer than ten. V gene TRBV4-1 combines with J gene TRBJ2-7; D is unclear. The CDR3 sequence is 15 residues long. V was cut by 3 bases and J by 4 bases, with 16 bases left in between. Looked up from germline, CDR1 is MGHRA and CDR2 is YSYEKL. The CDR3 DNA follows: TGCGCCAGCAGCCAGCCCCCCCCAGGCTTTTACGAGCAGTACTTC. Translation gives CASSQPPPGFYEQYF.

This chain uses TRBV10-3 with TRBJ2-5; no firm D call. Per the germline V gene, CDR1 is ENHRY and CDR2 is SYGVKD. CDR3 length: 13 residues. V lost 4 bases and J 1 base, leaving 7 bases between the germline ends. CDR3: CAISGVAQETQYF. In nucleotides, the CDR3 is TGTGCCATCAGTGGGGTCGCCCAAGAGACCCAGTACTTC.

CDR3 DNA: TGTGCCAGCACTCGAGCCCGGGACAGCCTCTATGGCTACACCTTC. Translation gives CASTRARDSLYGYTF. V gene TRBV6-2 or TRBV6-3 combines with J gene TRBJ1-2; TRBD1 aligns across 7 bases. CDR1 is MNHEY, CDR2 SVGEGT, per germline. CDR3 length: 15 residues. J lost 4 bases, V lost 7 bases, and 12 bases had no gene match.

This chain uses TRBV7-9 with TRBJ2-2; D is unclear. Looked up from germline, CDR1 is SEHNR and CDR2 is FQNEAQ (reference sequence). V gave up 5 bases and J gave up 0 bases, with 10 bases separating them. The CDR3 is 15 residues long. The CDR3 DNA is TGTGCCAGCAGCCCCTCTGGAACGAACACCGGGGAGCTGTTTTTT. Translation: CASSPSGTNTGELFF.